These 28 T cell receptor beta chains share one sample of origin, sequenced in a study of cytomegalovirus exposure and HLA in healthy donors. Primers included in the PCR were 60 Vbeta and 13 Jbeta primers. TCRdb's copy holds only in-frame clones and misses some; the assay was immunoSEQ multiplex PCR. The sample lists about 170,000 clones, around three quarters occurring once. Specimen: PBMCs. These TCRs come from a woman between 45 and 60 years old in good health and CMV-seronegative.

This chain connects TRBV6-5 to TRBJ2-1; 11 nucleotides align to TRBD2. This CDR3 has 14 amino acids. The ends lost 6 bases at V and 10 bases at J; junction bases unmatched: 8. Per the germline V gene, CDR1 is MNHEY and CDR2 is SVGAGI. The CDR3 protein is CASRDTWTSGEQFF. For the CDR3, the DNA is TGTGCCAGCAGAGACACCTGGACTAGCGGGGAGCAGTTCTTC.

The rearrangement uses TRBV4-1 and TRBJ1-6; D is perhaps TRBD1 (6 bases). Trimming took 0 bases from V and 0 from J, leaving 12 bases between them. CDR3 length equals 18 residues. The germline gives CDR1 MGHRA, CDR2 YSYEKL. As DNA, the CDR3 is TGCGCCAGCAGCCAAGATCCAACAGGGAGCTCCTATAATTCACCCCTCCACTTT. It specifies CASSQDPTGSSYNSPLHF.

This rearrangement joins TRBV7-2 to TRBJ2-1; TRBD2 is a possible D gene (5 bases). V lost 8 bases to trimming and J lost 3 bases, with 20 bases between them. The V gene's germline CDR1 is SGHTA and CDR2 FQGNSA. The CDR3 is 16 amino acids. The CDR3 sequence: CASRPSLGEDYNEQFF. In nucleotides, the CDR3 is TGTGCCAGCCGACCTTCTTTGGGAGAGGACTACAATGAGCAGTTCTTC.

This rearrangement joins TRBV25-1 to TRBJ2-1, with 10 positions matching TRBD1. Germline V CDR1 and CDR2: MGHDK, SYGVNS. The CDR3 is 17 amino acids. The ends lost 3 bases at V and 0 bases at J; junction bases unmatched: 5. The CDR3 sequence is CASSDPGDRGSYNEQFF. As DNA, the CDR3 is TGTGCCAGCAGTGACCCCGGGGACAGGGGCTCCTACAATGAGCAGTTCTTC.

The CDR3 loop reads CASSEWGGTNTEAFF. CDR3 nucleotides: TGTGCCAGCAGTGAATGGGGAGGGACGAACACTGAAGCTTTCTTT. The chain employs TRBV25-1 and TRBJ1-1; possibly TRBD1 for D (5 bases). The V end was cut by 1 base, the J end by 1 base, with 10 bases between. Germline CDR1 reads MGHDK; CDR2 reads SYGVNS. The CDR3 consists of 15 residues.

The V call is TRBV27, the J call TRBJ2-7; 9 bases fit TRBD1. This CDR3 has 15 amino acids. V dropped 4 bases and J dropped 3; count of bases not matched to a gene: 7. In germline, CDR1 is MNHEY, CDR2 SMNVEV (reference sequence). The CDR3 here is CASSSAGTGYYEQYF. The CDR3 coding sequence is TGTGCCAGCAGTTCTGCCGGGACAGGGTACTACGAGCAGTACTTC.

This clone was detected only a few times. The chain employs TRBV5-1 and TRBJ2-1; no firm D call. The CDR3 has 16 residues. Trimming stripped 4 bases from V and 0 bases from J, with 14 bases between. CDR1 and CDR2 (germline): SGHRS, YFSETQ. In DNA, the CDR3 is TGCGCCAGCAGCGACATTTTCTGGCGCTCCTACAATGAGCAGTTCTTC. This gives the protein CASSDIFWRSYNEQFF. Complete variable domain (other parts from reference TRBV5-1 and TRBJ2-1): KAGVTQTPRYLIKTRGQQVTLSCSPISGHRSVSWYQQTPGQGLQFLFEYFSETQRNKGNFPGRFSGRQFSNSRSEMNVSTLELGDSALYLCASSDIFWRSYNEQFFGPGTRLTVL.

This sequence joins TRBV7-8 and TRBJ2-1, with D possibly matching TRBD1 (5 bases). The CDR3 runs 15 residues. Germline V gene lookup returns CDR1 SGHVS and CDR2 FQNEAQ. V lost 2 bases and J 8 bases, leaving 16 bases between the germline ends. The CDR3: CASSLYRPDADEQFF. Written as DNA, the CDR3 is TGTGCCAGCAGCTTATACAGGCCCGATGCCGATGAGCAGTTCTTC.

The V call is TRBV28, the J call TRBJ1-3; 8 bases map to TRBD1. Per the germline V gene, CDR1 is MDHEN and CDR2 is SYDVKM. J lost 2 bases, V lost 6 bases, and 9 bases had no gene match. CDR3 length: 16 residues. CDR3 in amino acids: CASRHATGEAGNTIYF. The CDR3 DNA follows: TGTGCCAGCAGGCACGCGACAGGGGAGGCTGGAAACACCATATATTTT. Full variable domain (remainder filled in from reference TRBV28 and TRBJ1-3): DVKVTQSSRYLVKRTGEKVFLECVQDMDHENMFWYRQDPGLGLRLIYFSYDVKMKEKGDIPEGYSVSREKKERFSLILESASTNQTSMYLCASRHATGEAGNTIYFGEGSWLTVV.

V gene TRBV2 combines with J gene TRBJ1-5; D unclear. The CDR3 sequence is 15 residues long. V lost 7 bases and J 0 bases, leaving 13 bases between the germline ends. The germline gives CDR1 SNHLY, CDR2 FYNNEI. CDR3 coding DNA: TGTGCCAGCACTCCCCAACAGTATAGCAATCAGCCCCAGCATTTT. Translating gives CASTPQQYSNQPQHF.

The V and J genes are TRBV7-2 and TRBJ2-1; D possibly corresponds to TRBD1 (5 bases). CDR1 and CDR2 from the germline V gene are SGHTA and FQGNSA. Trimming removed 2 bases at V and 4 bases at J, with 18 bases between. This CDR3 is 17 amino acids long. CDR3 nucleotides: TGTGCCAGCAGCTTAATGTCGCAAACAGGACGGTACAATGAGCAGTTCTTC. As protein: CASSLMSQTGRYNEQFF.

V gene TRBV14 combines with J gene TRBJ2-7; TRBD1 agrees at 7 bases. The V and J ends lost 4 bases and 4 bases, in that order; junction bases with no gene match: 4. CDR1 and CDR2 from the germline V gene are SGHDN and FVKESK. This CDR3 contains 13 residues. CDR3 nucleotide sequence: TGTGCCAGCAGCCCCGGGGACAGATACGAGCAGTACTTC. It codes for CASSPGDRYEQYF.

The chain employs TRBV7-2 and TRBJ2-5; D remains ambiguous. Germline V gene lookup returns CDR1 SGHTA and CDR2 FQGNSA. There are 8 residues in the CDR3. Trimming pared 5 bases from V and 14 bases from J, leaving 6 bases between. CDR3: CASSPYYF. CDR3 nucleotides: TGTGCCAGCAGCCCCTATTACTTC.

The CDR3 region is CASSYSPSGSYNEQFF. The CDR3 DNA reads TGTGCCAGCAGTTACTCGCCTAGCGGTTCCTACAATGAGCAGTTCTTC. V gene TRBV6-5 combines with J gene TRBJ2-1; 7 positions agree with TRBD2. Germline loops: CDR1 MNHEY, CDR2 SVGAGI. There are 16 residues in the CDR3. With V trimmed by 0 bases and J by 1 base, 3 bases remained unmatched.

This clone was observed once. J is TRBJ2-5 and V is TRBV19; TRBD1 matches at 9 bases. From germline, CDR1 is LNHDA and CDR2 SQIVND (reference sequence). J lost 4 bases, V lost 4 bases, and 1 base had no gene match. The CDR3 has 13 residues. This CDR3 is CASSTGQGETQYF. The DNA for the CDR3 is TGTGCCAGTAGTACGGGACAGGGAGAGACCCAGTACTTC. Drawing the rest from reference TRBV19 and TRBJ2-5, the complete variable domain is DGGITQSPKYLFRKEGQNVTLSCEQNLNHDAMYWYRQDPGQGLRLIYYSQIVNDFQKGDIAEGYSVSREKKESFPLTVTSAQKNPTAFYLCASSTGQGETQYFGPGTRLLVL.

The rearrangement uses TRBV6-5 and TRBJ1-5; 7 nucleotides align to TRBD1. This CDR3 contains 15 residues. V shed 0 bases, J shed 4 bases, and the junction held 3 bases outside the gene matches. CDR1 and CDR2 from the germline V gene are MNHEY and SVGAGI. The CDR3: CASSYSTGKNQPQHF. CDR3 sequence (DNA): TGTGCCAGCAGTTACTCGACAGGGAAAAATCAGCCCCAGCATTTT.

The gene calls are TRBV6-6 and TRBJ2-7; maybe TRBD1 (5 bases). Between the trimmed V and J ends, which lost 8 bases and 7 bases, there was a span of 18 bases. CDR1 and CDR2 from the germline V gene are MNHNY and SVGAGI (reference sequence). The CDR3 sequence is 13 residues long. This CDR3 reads CASLRPGYGEQYF. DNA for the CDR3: TGTGCCAGCTTGAGGCCAGGGTATGGGGAGCAGTACTTC.

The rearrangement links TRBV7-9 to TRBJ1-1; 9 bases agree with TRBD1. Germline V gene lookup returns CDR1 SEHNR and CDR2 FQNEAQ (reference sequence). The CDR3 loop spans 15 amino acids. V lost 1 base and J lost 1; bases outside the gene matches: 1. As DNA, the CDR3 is TGTGCCAGCAGCTTAGAGGACAGGGGGAACACTGAAGCTTTCTTT. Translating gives CASSLEDRGNTEAFF.

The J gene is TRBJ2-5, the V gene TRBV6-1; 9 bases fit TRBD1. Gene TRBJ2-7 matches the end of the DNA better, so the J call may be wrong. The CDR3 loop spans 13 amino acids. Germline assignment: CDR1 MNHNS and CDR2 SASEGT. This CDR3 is CASSTGGGYEQYF. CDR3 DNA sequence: TGTGCCAGCTCGACAGGGGGTGGGTACGAGCAGTACTTC.

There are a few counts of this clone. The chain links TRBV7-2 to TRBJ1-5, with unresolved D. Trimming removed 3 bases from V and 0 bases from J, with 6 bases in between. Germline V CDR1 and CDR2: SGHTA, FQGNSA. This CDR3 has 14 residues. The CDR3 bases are TGTGCCAGCAGCTTTCCGGGTAGCAATCAGCCCCAGCATTTT. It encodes CASSFPGSNQPQHF.

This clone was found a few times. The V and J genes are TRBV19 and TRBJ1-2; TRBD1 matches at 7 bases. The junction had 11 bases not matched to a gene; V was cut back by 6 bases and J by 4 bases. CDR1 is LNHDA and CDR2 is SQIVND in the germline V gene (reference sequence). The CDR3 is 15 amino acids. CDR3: CASSPSRQGSYGYTF. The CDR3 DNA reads TGTGCCAGTAGCCCGTCGCGACAGGGTTCCTATGGCTACACCTTC.

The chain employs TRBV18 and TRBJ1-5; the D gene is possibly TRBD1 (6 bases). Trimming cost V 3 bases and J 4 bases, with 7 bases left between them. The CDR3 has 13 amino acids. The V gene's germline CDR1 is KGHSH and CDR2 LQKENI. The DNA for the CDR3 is TGTGCCAGCTCACCCGGACAGAATCAGCCCCAGCATTTT. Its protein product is CASSPGQNQPQHF.

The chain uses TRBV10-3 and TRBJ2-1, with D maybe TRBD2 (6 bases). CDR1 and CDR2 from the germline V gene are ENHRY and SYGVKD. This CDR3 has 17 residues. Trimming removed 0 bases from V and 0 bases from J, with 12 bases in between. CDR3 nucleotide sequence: TGTGCCATCAGTGAGTCGGGACGGGAGAGCTCCTACAATGAGCAGTTCTTC. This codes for CAISESGRESSYNEQFF.

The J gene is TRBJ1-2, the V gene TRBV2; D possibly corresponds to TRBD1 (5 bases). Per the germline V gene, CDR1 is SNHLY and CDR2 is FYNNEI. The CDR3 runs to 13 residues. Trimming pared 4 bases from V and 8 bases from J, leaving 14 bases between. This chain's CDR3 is CASSVSQGHGYTF. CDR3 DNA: TGTGCCAGCAGTGTAAGTCAGGGCCACGGCTACACCTTC.

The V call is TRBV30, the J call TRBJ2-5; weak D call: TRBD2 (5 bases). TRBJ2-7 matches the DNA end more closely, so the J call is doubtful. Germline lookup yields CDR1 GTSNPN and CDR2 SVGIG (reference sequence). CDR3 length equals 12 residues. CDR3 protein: CAWSVDYYEQYF. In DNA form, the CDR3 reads TGTGCCTGGAGTGTAGACTATTACGAGCAGTACTTC.

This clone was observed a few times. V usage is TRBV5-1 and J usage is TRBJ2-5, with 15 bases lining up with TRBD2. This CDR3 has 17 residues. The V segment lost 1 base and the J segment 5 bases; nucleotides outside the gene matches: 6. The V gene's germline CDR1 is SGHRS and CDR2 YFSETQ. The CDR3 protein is CASSLTGTSGGKETQYF. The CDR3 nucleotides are TGCGCCAGCAGCTTGACCGGGACTAGCGGGGGGAAGGAGACCCAGTACTTC.

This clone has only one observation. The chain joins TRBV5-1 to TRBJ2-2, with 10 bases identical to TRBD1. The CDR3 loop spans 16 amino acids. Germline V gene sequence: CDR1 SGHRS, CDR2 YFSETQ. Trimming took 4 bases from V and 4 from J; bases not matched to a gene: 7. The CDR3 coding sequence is TGCGCCAGCAGCCGCGGACAGGGGGTGTTCACCGGGGAGCTGTTTTTT. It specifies CASSRGQGVFTGELFF.

The CDR3 DNA reads as TGTGCCAGCAGCGTTGGGGGGAGGGACACAGATACGCAGTATTTT. Translation: CASSVGGRDTDTQYF. The gene calls are TRBV9 and TRBJ2-3; 7 bases map to TRBD2. V lost 2 bases to trimming and J lost 2 bases; unmatched junction nucleotides: 5. The CDR3 covers 15 residues. Germline CDR1 is SGDLS and CDR2 is YYNGEE.